Included here is one T cell receptor (beta chain) sequence, with context. The assay was immunoSEQ multiplex PCR, and TCRdb's table has in-frame clones only and misses some. The profile covers 96,000 or so clones, with less than 85% appearing a single time and roughly 5.8% taken by the ten largest. This entry comes from a study of OX40 agonist ivuxolimab in advanced cancers. This CDR3 comprises 16 residues. The V gene is TRBV21-1, the J gene TRBJ1-4. TRBV21-1 is recorded as a pseudogene. Source: CD4+ or CD8+ T cells sorted from blood, taken in a trial of the OX40 agonist ivuxolimab. The receptor comes from an adult with an advanced solid tumor such as melanoma, head and neck, liver or kidney cancer. For the CDR3, the DNA is TGTGCCAGCACCCCCGCAGGAGCCACAACTAATGAAAAACTGTTTTTT. This encodes CASTPAGATTNEKLFF.